This TCR beta chain is drawn from a study of shared clonotypes between healthy human individuals. Data came from immunoSEQ multiplex PCR; TCRdb stores just in-frame clones and leaves some out. The profile shows hundreds of thousands of clones, 80% to 95% of them singletons. Germline CDR1 is SQVTM and CDR2 is ANQGSEA. The CDR3 consists of 16 residues. V gave up 5 bases and J gave up 10 bases; unmatched junction bases: 20. CD45RO-negative, CCR7-positively selected cells formed the naive CD8 fraction, excluding terminally differentiated effector memory CD45RA+ cells. This receptor was identified in a young man in good health. The sequencing sample was made of naive CD8+ T cells sorted from blood. The genes are TRBV29-1 and TRBJ2-1, with TRBD1 matching 7 bases. This CDR3 is CSVPRTGPKSAGEQFF. CDR3 DNA: TGCAGCGTTCCTAGGACAGGCCCCAAAAGTGCAGGCGAGCAGTTCTTC.